A selection of T cell receptor beta chains follows, all from one sample in a study of blood T cells in healthy people across ages. TCRdb reprocessed the 5' RACE reads with MiXCR, giving one entry per CDR3 protein. The profile shows about 720,000 distinct CDR3 sequences, 22% of them singletons. The sequencing sample was made of blood. These receptors all stem from a man between 65 and 85 years old in good health. CDR3s include the opening cysteine and the closing phenylalanine or tryptophan. The order of the fields is J gene, V gene, D gene, clone size, CDR3 protein, CDR3 DNA. D genes are given only for firm matches. Expanded clones are given a class, and other clones once, few, many or no size at all.

TRBJ1-1 | TRBV18 | . | many | CASSPAGRNTEAFF | TGTGCCAGCTCACCCGCAGGGAGGAACACTGAAGCTTTCTTT
TRBJ2-1 | TRBV12-3/TRBV12-4 | TRBD2 | . | CASKPGLAGVNEQFF | TGTGCCAGCAAACCGGGACTAGCGGGGGTAAATGAGCAGTTCTTC
TRBJ2-5 | TRBV7-2 | . | few | CASSMDDQETQYF | TGTGCCAGCAGCATGGACGACCAAGAGACCCAGTACTTC
TRBJ1-2 | TRBV11-2 | . | many | CASRPMSGSYGYTF | TGTGCCAGCAGACCAATGTCGGGGTCCTATGGCTACACCTTC
TRBJ1-4 | TRBV12-3/TRBV12-4 | . | few | CASSLDRHGKLFF | TGTGCCAGCAGCTTAGACAGGCATGGAAAACTGTTTTTT
TRBJ2-1 | TRBV4-3 | . | many | CASSQGGLYEQFF | TGCGCCAGCAGCCAAGGGGGATTGTATGAGCAGTTCTTC
TRBJ1-4 | TRBV12-3/TRBV12-4 | TRBD1 | few | CASSSATGLRHEKLFF | TGTGCCAGCAGTTCCGCGACAGGGCTGAGGCATGAAAAACTGTTTTTT
TRBJ1-2 | TRBV15 | . | few | CATSRGDGKNGYTF | TGTGCCACCAGCAGAGGCGACGGGAAGAATGGCTACACCTTC
TRBJ2-1 | TRBV12-5 | TRBD2 | . | CASGPGTSGKNEQFF | TGTGCTAGTGGTCCAGGGACTAGCGGGAAGAATGAGCAGTTCTTC
TRBJ1-3 | TRBV30 | . | . | CAWREESSGNTIYF | TGTGCCTGGAGGGAGGAAAGCTCTGGAAACACCATATATTTT
TRBJ2-1 | TRBV20-1 | TRBD2 | . | CSANFVTSGGDNEQFF | TGCAGTGCTAATTTCGTGACTAGCGGGGGGGACAATGAGCAGTTCTTC
TRBJ2-3 | TRBV7-9 | . | many | CASSLVSGYTDTQYF | TGTGCCAGCAGCTTAGTGTCGGGCTACACAGATACGCAGTATTTT
TRBJ2-7 | TRBV5-1 | . | few | CASSLEVGGGEQYF | TGCGCCAGCAGCTTGGAGGTGGGTGGCGGCGAGCAGTACTTC
TRBJ1-1 | TRBV6-1 | . | . | CASSEGGRSNTEAFF | TGTGCCAGCAGTGAGGGGGGGAGGTCGAACACTGAAGCTTTCTTT
TRBJ2-7 | TRBV3-1 | TRBD2 | . | CASSQGPSGSYEQYF | TGTGCCAGCAGCCAAGGGCCTAGCGGGAGCTACGAGCAGTACTTC
TRBJ1-2 | TRBV5-1 | . | . | CASTASGGPDGYTF | TGCGCCAGCACCGCGTCCGGGGGTCCGGATGGCTACACCTTC
TRBJ2-1 | TRBV4-3 | TRBD2 | few | CASSQADLGLAGYNEQFF | TGCGCCAGCAGCCAAGCTGACTTGGGACTAGCGGGTTACAATGAGCAGTTCTTC
TRBJ1-2 | TRBV29-1 | . | many | CSVESTRLSYTF | TGCAGCGTTGAATCAACCCGCTTGTCCTACACCTTC